The 2 T cell receptor beta chains below come from one sample, sequenced in a study of T cells in Graves' hyperthyroidism and ophthalmopathy. TCR beta CDR3 sequences were amplified from RNA transcripts. TCR CDR3 underwent first-round RT-PCR with the HTBI primer set. TCRdb fed the multiplex PCR reads into MiXCR, producing one record per CDR3 protein. The repertoire includes about 720,000 distinct CDR3 sequences, approximately 16% of them detected once, and around 7.7% sits in the top ten. What was sequenced was blood. The receptors here all came from a man aged 18-30 years with Graves' hyperthyroidism.

The V and J genes are TRBV5-5 and TRBJ1-6; 8 bases agree with TRBD1. The CDR3 totals 14 residues. In germline, CDR1 is SGHKS, CDR2 YYEKEE (reference sequence). The junction had 5 bases not matched to a gene; V was cut back by 4 bases and J by 8 bases. CDR3 nucleotides: TGTGCCAGCAGCCCGCCGGACAGGGATTCACCCCTCCACTTT. This gives the protein CASSPPDRDSPLHF.

This clonotype has a count of ten or more. The genes are TRBV27 and TRBJ2-3, with D possibly TRBD1 on 6 matching bases. Germline values: CDR1 MNHEY, CDR2 SMNVEV (reference sequence). Trimming left V 6 bases short and J 4 bases short, with 17 bases between. This CDR3 has 15 residues. CDR3 region: CASRIGTSSPDTQYF. CDR3 coding DNA: TGTGCCAGCAGAATCGGGACATCCTCCCCAGATACGCAGTATTTT.